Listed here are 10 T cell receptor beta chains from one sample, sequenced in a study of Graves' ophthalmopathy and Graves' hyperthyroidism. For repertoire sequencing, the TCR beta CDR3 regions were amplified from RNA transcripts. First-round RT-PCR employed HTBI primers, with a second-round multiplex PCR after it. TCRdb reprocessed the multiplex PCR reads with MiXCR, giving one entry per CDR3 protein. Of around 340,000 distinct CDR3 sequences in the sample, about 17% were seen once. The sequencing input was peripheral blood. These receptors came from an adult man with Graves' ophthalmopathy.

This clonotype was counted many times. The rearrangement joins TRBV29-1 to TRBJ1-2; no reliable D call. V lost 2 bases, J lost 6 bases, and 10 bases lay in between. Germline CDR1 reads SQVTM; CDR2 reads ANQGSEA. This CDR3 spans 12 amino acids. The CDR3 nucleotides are TGCAGCGTTGAACCGCCAGCCGATGGCTACACCTTC. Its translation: CSVEPPADGYTF.

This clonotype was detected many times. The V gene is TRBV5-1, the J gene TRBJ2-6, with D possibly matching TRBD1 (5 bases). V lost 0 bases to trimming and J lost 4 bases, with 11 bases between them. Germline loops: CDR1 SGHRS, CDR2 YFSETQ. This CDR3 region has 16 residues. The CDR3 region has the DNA TGCGCCAGCAGCTTGGAAGCAGGGTCCGGGGCCAACGTCCTGACTTTC. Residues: CASSLEAGSGANVLTF. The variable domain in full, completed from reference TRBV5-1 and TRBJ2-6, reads KAGVTQTPRYLIKTRGQQVTLSCSPISGHRSVSWYQQTPGQGLQFLFEYFSETQRNKGNFPGRFSGRQFSNSRSEMNVSTLELGDSALYLCASSLEAGSGANVLTFGAGSRLTVL.

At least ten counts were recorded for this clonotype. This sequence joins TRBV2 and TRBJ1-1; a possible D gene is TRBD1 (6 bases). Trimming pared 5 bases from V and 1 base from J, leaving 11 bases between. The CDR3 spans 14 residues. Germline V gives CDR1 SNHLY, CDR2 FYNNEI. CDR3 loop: CASSQGWGNTEAFF. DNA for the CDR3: TGTGCCAGCAGTCAGGGGTGGGGGAACACTGAAGCTTTCTTT.

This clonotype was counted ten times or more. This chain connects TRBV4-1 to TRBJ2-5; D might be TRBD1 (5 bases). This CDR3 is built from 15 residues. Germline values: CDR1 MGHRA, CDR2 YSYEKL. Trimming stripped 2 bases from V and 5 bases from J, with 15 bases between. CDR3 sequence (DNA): TGCGCCAGCAGCCAATCTCAGGGTTTTCGCGAGACCCAGTACTTC. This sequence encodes CASSQSQGFRETQYF.

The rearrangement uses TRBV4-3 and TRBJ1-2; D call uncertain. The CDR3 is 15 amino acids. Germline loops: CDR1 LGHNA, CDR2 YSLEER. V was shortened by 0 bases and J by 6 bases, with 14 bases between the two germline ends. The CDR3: CASSQELRRVNGYTF. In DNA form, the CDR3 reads TGCGCCAGCAGCCAAGAATTACGAAGGGTGAATGGCTACACCTTC.

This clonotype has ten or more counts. The CDR3 DNA reads TGTGCCAGCAGTGCCGGGACTAGCGGGGGGGTTATCCAAGAGACCCAGTACTTC. This encodes CASSAGTSGGVIQETQYF. The rearrangement joins TRBV2 to TRBJ2-5, with TRBD2 matching over 16 bases. Germline trimming cut 4 bases from V and 1 base from J; bases unmatched to any gene: 6. Germline V gene sequence: CDR1 SNHLY, CDR2 FYNNEI. The CDR3 loop spans 18 amino acids.

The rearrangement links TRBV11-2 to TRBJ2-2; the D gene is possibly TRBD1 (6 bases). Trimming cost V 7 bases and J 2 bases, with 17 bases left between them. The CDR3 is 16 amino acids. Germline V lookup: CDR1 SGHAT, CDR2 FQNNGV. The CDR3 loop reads CASTPWGTQNTGELFF. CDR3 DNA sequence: TGTGCCAGCACTCCCTGGGGGACACAAAACACCGGGGAGCTGTTTTTT.

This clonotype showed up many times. The CDR3 region is CAWHYGQGKAEQYF. DNA of the CDR3: TGTGCCTGGCATTATGGACAGGGGAAAGCCGAGCAGTACTTC. The chain is built from TRBV30 and TRBJ2-7; 9 bases are a match to TRBD1. The CDR3 spans 14 residues. Germline CDR1 and CDR2: GTSNPN and SVGIG (reference sequence). Trimming took 5 bases from V and 6 from J; bases not matched to a gene: 11.

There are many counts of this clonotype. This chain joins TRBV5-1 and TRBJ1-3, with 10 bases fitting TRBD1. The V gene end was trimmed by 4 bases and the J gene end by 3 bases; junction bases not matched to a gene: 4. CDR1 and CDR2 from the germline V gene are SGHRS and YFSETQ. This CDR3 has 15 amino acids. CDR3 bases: TGCGCCAGCAGCCCGGACAGGGGGGATGGAAACACCATATATTTT. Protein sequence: CASSPDRGDGNTIYF.

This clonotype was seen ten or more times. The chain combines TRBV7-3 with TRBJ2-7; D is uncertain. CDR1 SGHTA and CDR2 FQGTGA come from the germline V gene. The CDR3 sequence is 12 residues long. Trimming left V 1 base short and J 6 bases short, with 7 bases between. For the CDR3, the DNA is TGTGCCAGCAGCTTAAACGGCCGCGAGCAGTACTTC. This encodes CASSLNGREQYF.